This T cell receptor (beta chain) was recovered during a study of blood T cell repertoires in COVID-19. On the study more broadly: Acute and convalescent COVID-19 specimens originated in the United States, Italy and Spain. T cells, B-cell-depleted T cells, or PBMCs provided the cDNA or gDNA that served as material.

This clone was seen a few times. Using immunoSEQ multiplex PCR, the repertoire was profiled, and TCRdb retains in-frame clones only, with some absent. In the table there are approximately 130,000 clones, about 83% of which are singletons. Source material: peripheral blood. This receptor was taken from a man aged 55 to 70 with acute or convalescent COVID-19.

The CDR3 region is CASGTGASYEQYF. The CDR3 DNA reads TGTGCCAGCGGGACAGGGGCCTCCTACGAGCAGTACTTC. The rearrangement uses TRBV3-1 (or the pseudogene TRBV3-2) and TRBJ2-7, with 10 bases that match TRBD1. Germline trimming cut 8 bases from V and 0 bases from J; bases unmatched to any gene: 1. Per germline, CDR1 LGHDT and CDR2 YNNKEL (reference sequence). The CDR3 spans 13 residues.